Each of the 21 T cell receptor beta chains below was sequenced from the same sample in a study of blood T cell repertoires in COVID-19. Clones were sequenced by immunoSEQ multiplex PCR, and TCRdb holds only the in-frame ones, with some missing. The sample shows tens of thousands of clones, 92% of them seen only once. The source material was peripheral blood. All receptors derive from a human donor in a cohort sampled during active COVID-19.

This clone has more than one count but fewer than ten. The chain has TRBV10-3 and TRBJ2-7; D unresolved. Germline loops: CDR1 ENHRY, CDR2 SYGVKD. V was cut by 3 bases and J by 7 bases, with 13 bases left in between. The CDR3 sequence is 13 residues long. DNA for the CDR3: TGTGCCATCAGTGATTTACGAATCAGAGAGCAGTACTTC. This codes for CAISDLRIREQYF.

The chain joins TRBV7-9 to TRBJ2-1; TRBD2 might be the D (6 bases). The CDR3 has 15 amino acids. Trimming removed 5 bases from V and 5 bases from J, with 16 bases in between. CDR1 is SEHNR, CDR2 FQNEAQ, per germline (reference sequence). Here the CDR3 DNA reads TGTGCCAGCAGCCGCCGACTAGGTGAGAACAATGAGCAGTTCTTC. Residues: CASSRRLGENNEQFF.

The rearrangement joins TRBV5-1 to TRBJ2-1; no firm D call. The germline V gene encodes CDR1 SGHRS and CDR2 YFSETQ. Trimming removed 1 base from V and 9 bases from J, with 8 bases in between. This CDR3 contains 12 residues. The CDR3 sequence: CASSLIGSEQFF. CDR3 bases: TGCGCCAGCAGCTTGATCGGGTCTGAGCAGTTCTTC.

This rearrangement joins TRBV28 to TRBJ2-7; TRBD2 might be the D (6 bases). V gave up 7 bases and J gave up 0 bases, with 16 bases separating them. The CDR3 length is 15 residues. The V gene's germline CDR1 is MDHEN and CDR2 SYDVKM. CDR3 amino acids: CASTGTAESSYEQYF. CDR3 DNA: TGTGCCAGCACCGGGACTGCTGAGAGCTCCTACGAGCAGTACTTC.

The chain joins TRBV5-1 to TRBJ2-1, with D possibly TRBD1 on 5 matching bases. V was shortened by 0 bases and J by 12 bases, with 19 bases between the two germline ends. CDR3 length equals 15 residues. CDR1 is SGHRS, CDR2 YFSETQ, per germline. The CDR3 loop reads CASSLGGARSDAQFF. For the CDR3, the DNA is TGCGCCAGCAGCTTGGGTGGGGCCCGATCGGATGCGCAGTTCTTC. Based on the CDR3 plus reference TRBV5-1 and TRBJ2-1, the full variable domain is KAGVTQTPRYLIKTRGQQVTLSCSPISGHRSVSWYQQTPGQGLQFLFEYFSETQRNKGNFPGRFSGRQFSNSRSEMNVSTLELGDSALYLCASSLGGARSDAQFFGPGTRLTVL.

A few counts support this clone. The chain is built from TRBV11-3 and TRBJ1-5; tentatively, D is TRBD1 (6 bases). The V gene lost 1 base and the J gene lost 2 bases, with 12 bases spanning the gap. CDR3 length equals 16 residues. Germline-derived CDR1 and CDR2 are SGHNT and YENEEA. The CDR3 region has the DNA TGTGCCAGCAGCTTAGTGATGAAGGGGGGCAATCAGCCCCAGCATTTT. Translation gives CASSLVMKGGNQPQHF. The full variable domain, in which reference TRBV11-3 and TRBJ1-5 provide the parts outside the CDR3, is EAGVVQSPRYKIIEKKQPVAFWCNPISGHNTLYWYLQNLGQGPELLIRYENEEAVDDSQLPKDRFSAERLKGVDSTLKIQPAELGDSAVYLCASSLVMKGGNQPQHFGDGTRLSIL.

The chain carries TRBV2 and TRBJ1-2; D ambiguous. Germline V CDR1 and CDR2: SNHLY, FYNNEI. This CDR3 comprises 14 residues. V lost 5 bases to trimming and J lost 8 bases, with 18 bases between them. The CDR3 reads CASSLVPGMGGYTF. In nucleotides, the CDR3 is TGTGCCAGCAGTCTGGTTCCGGGGATGGGCGGCTACACCTTC.

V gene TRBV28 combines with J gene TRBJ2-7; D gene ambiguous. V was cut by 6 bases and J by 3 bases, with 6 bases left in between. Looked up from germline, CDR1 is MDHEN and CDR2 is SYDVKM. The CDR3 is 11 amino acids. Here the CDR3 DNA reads TGTGCCAGCAGAACCTACTACGAGCAGTACTTC. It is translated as CASRTYYEQYF.

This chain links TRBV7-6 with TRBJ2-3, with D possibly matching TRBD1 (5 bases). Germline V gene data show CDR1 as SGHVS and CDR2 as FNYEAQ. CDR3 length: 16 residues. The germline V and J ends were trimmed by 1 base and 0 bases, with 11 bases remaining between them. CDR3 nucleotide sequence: TGTGCCAGCAGCTTAGATACCAGGGCGAGCACAGATACGCAGTATTTT. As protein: CASSLDTRASTDTQYF.

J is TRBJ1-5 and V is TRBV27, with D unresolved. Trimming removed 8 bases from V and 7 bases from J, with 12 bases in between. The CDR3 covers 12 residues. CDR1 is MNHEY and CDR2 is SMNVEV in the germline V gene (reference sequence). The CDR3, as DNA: TGTGCCAGCCGGAGGGCGGGGCAGCCCCAGCATTTT. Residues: CASRRAGQPQHF.

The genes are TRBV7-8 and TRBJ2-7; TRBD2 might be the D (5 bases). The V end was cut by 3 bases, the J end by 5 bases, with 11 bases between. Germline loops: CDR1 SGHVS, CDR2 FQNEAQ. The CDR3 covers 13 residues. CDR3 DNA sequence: TGTGCCAGCAGCTTTGCACTAGGGAACGAGCAGTACTTC. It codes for CASSFALGNEQYF.

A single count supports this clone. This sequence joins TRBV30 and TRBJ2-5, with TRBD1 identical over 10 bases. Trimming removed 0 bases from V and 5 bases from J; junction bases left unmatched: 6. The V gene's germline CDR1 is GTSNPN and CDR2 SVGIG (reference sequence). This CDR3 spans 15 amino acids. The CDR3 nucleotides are TGTGCCTGGAGTGTACCCCGGACAGGGGGGGAGACCCAGTACTTC. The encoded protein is CAWSVPRTGGETQYF. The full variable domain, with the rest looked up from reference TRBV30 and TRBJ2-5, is SQTIHQWPATLVQPVGSPLSLECTVEGTSNPNLYWYRQAAGRGLQLLFYSVGIGQISSEVPQNLSASRPQDRQFILSSKKLLLSDSGFYLCAWSVPRTGGETQYFGPGTRLLVL.

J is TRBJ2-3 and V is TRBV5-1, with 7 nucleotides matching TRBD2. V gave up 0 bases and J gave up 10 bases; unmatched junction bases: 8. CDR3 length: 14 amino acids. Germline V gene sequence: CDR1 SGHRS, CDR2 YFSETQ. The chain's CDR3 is CASSLAWAGEPQYF. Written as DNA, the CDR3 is TGCGCCAGCAGCTTGGCATGGGCGGGAGAGCCGCAGTATTTT.

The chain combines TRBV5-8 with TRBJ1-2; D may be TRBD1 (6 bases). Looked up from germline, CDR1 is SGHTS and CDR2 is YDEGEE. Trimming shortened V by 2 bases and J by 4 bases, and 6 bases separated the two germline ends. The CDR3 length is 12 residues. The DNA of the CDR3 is TGTGCCAGCAGCTTACAGGGCTATGGCTACACCTTC. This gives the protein CASSLQGYGYTF. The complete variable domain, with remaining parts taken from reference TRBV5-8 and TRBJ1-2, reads EAGVTQSPTHLIKTRGQQATLRCSPISGHTSVYWYQQALGLGLQFLLWYDEGEERNRGNFPPRFSGRQFPNYSSELNVNALELEDSALYLCASSLQGYGYTFGSGTRLTVV.

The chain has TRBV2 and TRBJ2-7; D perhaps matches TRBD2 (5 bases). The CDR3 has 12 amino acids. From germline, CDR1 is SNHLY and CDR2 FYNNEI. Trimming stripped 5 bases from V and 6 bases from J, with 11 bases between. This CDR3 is CASSPFRGEQYF. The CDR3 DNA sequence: TGTGCCAGCAGTCCCTTCCGGGGCGAGCAGTACTTC.

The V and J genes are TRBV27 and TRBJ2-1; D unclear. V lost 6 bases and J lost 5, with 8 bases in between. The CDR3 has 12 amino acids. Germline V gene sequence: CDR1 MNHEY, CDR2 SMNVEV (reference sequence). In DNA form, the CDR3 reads TGTGCCAGCAGACAAAAAAACAATGAGCAGTTCTTC. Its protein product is CASRQKNNEQFF.

CDR3 region: CATSDPTDILDTQYF. CDR3 nucleotide sequence: TGTGCCACCAGTGACCCAACCGACATACTAGATACGCAGTATTTT. The chain has TRBV24-1 and TRBJ2-3, with D hard to call. This CDR3 region has 15 residues. V was pared by 4 bases and J by 5 bases, with 15 bases between. Germline CDR1 is KGHDR and CDR2 is SFDVKD.

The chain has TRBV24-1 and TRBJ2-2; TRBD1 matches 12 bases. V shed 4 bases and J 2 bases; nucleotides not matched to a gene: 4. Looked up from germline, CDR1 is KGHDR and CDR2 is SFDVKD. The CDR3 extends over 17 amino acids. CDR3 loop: CATSEGTGGFNTGELFF. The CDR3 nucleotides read TGTGCCACCAGTGAAGGGACAGGGGGCTTTAACACCGGGGAGCTGTTTTTT.

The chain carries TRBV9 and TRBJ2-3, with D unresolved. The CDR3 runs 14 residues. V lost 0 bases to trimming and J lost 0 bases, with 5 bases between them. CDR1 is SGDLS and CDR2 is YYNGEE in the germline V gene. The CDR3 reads CASSVDRSTDTQYF. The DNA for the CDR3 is TGTGCCAGCAGCGTAGATAGAAGCACAGATACGCAGTATTTT.

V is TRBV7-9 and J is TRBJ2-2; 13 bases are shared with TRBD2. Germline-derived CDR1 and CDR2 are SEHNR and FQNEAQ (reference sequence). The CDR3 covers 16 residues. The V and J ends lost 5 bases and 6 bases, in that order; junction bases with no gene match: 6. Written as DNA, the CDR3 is TGTGCCAGCAGCGTACTAGCGGGGGGGCCAGCCGGGGAGCTGTTTTTT. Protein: CASSVLAGGPAGELFF.

CDR3 sequence (DNA): TGTGCCAGCAGAGCACGGTGGGAGGGAGGGAGATATGGCTACACCTTC. Its protein is CASRARWEGGRYGYTF. The chain has TRBV27 and TRBJ1-2; unclear D gene. Germline V gene sequence: CDR1 MNHEY, CDR2 SMNVEV (reference sequence). The CDR3 runs 16 residues. Trimming removed 6 bases at V and 5 bases at J, with 22 bases between.